Listed below are T cell receptor beta chains from one sample, sequenced in a study of blood T cell repertoires in COVID-19. Clones were read by immunoSEQ multiplex PCR, and TCRdb kept only the in-frame ones, dropping some. This table holds about 220,000 clones, roughly 81% found once. Sample: peripheral blood. The receptors derive from a man aged 50 or older who had recovered from COVID-19. Both conserved end residues are part of each CDR3. The D gene is left open where the match is weak. Rows give clone size only sometimes, using once, few, many, or a class for an expanded clone.

NA	TRBD1	TRBV20-1	TRBJ1-5	TGCAGTGCTGACAGGGATCAGCCCCAGCATTTT	CSADRDQPQHF
many	TRBD1	TRBV7-8	TRBJ2-7	TGTGCCAGCAGCCCAACACCGGGACAGGGGGCACTCACCTACGAGCAGTACTTC	CASSPTPGQGALTYEQYF
NA	NA	TRBV12-3/TRBV12-4	TRBJ2-3	TGTGCCAGCAGTCGACAGTCCACAGATACGCAGTATTTT	CASSRQSTDTQYF
NA	TRBD2	TRBV7-9	TRBJ2-1	TGTGCCAGCAGCCCCCCGGCTGGACTAGCGGTTCCACCCCGCAATGAGCAGTTCTTC	CASSPPAGLAVPPRNEQFF
once	TRBD2	TRBV24-1	TRBJ2-1	TGTTCCACCAGTGACGACTTCGGGACTAGCGGGAGTGCATCCCCAACCTACAATGAGCAGTTCTTC	CSTSDDFGTSGSASPTYNEQFF
once	TRBD1	TRBV28	TRBJ2-5	TGTGCCAGCAGTTTAATGGGAATAGACAGGGGGAAAGAGACCCAGTACTTC	CASSLMGIDRGKETQYF
NA	NA	TRBV19	TRBJ1-1	TGTGCCAGTAGTATGGCGGGGGTAAGCACTGAAGCTTTCTTT	CASSMAGVSTEAFF
NA	TRBD1	TRBV6-4	TRBJ2-1	TGTGCCAGCAGTCCAAGCTTTACAGGGGGTCACAATAGTGAGCAGTTCTTC	CASSPSFTGGHNSEQFF
NA	NA	TRBV3-1/TRBV3-2	TRBJ1-3	TGTGCCAGCAGCCAAGAGCCAGGGCGCTCTGGAAACACCATATATTTT	CASSQEPGRSGNTIYF
NA	TRBD1	TRBV27	TRBJ1-1	TGTGCCAGCAGTCCCTCCCGACAGGGAAATACTGAAGCTTTCTTT	CASSPSRQGNTEAFF
NA	TRBD1	TRBV29-1	TRBJ2-5	TGCAGCGTTGATTGTGGACAGGGGGAAGAGACCCAGTACTTC	CSVDCGQGEETQYF
NA	TRBD1	TRBV12-3/TRBV12-4	TRBJ1-6	TGTGCCAGCAGTCGGGACAGAGATTCACCCCTCCACTTT	CASSRDRDSPLHF
few	TRBD1	TRBV7-9	TRBJ1-6	TGTGCCAGCAGCTTATCAGGGGGCTATTCACCCCTCCACTTT	CASSLSGGYSPLHF